Listed below are T cell receptor beta chains from one sample, sequenced in a study of shared clonotypes between healthy human individuals. The table came from immunoSEQ multiplex PCR; TCRdb's copy has only in-frame clones and leaves some out. The sample records about 2.1 million clones, approximately 92% being singletons. The source material was naive CD8+ T cells from PBMCs. The receptors here all came from a man younger than 30 in good health. Some clones in this sample may be carry-over from other donors' samples. Each CDR3 is given with its conserved first and last residue. D genes are given only for firm matches. Size tells how often a clone was seen (once, few, many) or the class of an expanded clone, and some rows leave it out.

- | TRBJ2-3 | - | 13 | TRBV28 | TGTGCCAGCAGTTTTCTTCGCACAGATACGCAGTATTTT | CASSFLRTDTQYF
- | TRBJ1-1 | few | 11 | TRBV7-9 | TGTGCCAGCAGCATGGGGGGGCCAGCTTTCTTT | CASSMGGPAFF
- | TRBJ2-3 | - | 15 | TRBV5-6 | TGTGCCAGCAGCTTGTCCCATGGGAGAACAGATACGCAGTATTTT | CASSLSHGRTDTQYF
TRBD1 | TRBJ2-7 | - | 14 | TRBV27 | TGTGCCAGCAGTTACGACAGGGGGACCTACGAGCAGTACTTC | CASSYDRGTYEQYF
TRBD2 | TRBJ2-1 | - | 19 | TRBV27 | TGTGCCAGCAGTTCGCCCCTGACTAGCGGGAGGGCTCACTACAATGAGCAGTTCTTC | CASSSPLTSGRAHYNEQFF
TRBD2 | TRBJ2-7 | - | 16 | TRBV30 | TGTGCCTGCCTCCTACCGGGACTAGCGGGCCCCTACGAGCAGTACTTC | CACLLPGLAGPYEQYF
- | TRBJ2-7 | - | 16 | TRBV4-2 | TGTGCCAGCAGCCCCCACAGACTTAAATCCTTCTACGAGCAGTACTTC | CASSPHRLKSFYEQYF
- | TRBJ1-1 | few | 15 | TRBV7-9 | TGTGCCAGCAGCGCAATAGGATCCAGTATGCCTGAAGCTTTCTTT | CASSAIGSSMPEAFF
TRBD2 | TRBJ2-1 | - | 17 | TRBV29-1 | TGCAGCGTTGAAGGACTAGCCGATCGGGTCTCCTACAATGAGCAGTTCTTC | CSVEGLADRVSYNEQFF
- | TRBJ1-4 | - | 16 | TRBV28 | TGTGCCAGCAGTTTATTACAACTAAGCGTAAATGAAAAACTGTTTTTT | CASSLLQLSVNEKLFF
- | TRBJ2-7 | - | 13 | TRBV29-1 | TGCAGCGCGACGACCAGCAACTCCTACGAGCAGTACTTC | CSATTSNSYEQYF
- | TRBJ1-5 | - | 14 | TRBV27 | TGTGCCAGCAGTTTCTTCAGGGGTAATCAGCCCCAGCATTTT | CASSFFRGNQPQHF
TRBD2 | TRBJ2-3 | - | 16 | TRBV10-3 | TGTGCCATCAGGGAACTAGCGGGGGGGGTTGCAGATACGCAGTATTTT | CAIRELAGGVADTQYF
TRBD1 | TRBJ1-5 | once | 16 | TRBV6-4 | TGTGCCAGCAGTGACACCTCCAGGGGGAGCAATCAGCCCCAGCATTTT | CASSDTSRGSNQPQHF
- | TRBJ2-2 | once | 14 | TRBV6-5 | TGTGCCAGCAGTTACTTAGGGGGCACCGGGGAGCTGTTTTTT | CASSYLGGTGELFF
- | TRBJ1-2 | - | 16 | TRBV29-1 | TGCAGCGTTGAAGATCTGAAGGGAGCAGGAGCCGATGGCTACACCTTC | CSVEDLKGAGADGYTF
- | TRBJ2-3 | once | 19 | TRBV5-1 | TGCGCCAGCAGCTTCTCACTACCCTCCGAAGGAGGGGGATCGGATACGCAGTATTTT | CASSFSLPSEGGGSDTQYF
- | TRBJ2-3 | once | 15 | TRBV5-6 | TGTGCCAGCAGCTTAAACCGGTGGGGCACAGATACGCAGTATTTT | CASSLNRWGTDTQYF
- | TRBJ2-7 | - | 13 | TRBV11-2 | TGTGCCAGCAGCTTCGGCAGGTTCTACGAGCAGTACTTC | CASSFGRFYEQYF
- | TRBJ2-7 | - | 14 | TRBV7-9 | TGTGCCAGCAGCCCCGGGGGCACTCGTTACGAGCAGTACTTC | CASSPGGTRYEQYF
- | TRBJ2-7 | - | 16 | TRBV5-4 | TGTGCCAGCAGCCCAGGGGCGGTGGGGACGGCCTACGAGCAGTACTTC | CASSPGAVGTAYEQYF
- | TRBJ2-7 | - | 14 | TRBV4-3 | TGCGCCAGCAGCCAAGGAAAAGGATCCTACGAGCAGTACTTC | CASSQGKGSYEQYF
- | TRBJ1-1 | - | 11 | TRBV5-8 | TGTGCCAGCAGCCCCCAGGGTGATGCTTTCTTT | CASSPQGDAFF
- | TRBJ1-2 | - | 18 | TRBV5-8 | TGTGCCAGCAGCCGCGGTTTTCAATCGGACAGAGCTAACTATGGCTACACCTTC | CASSRGFQSDRANYGYTF
- | TRBJ1-5 | - | 13 | TRBV27 | TGTGCCAGCAGCCCCCGAGTGGATCAGCCCCAGCATTTT | CASSPRVDQPQHF
- | TRBJ2-1 | - | 16 | TRBV7-9 | TGTGCCAGCAGCCTAAGTGAAGCGACCGCCTACAATGAGCAGTTCTTC | CASSLSEATAYNEQFF
TRBD1 | TRBJ1-2 | - | 17 | TRBV6-1 | TGTGCCAGCAGTGAAGGGTGGACAGGGACAGACCACTATGGCTACACCTTC | CASSEGWTGTDHYGYTF
TRBD2 | TRBJ2-5 | - | 16 | TRBV28 | TGTGCCAGCAGTTTAACGGCGGGAGAGGGCCAAGAGACCCAGTACTTC | CASSLTAGEGQETQYF